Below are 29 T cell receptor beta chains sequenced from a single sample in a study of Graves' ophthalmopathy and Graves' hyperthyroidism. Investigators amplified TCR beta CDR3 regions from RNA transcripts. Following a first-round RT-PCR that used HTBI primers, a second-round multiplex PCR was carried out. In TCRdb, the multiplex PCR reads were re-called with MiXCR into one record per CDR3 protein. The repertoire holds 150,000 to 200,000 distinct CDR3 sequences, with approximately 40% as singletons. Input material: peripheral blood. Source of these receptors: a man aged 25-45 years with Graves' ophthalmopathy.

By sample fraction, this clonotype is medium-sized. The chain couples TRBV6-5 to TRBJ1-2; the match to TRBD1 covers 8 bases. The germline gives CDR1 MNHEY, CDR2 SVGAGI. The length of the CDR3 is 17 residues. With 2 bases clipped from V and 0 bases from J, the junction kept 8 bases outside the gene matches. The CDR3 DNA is TGTGCCAGCAGTTACCCCGAAGGACAGGGAGCTAACTATGGCTACACCTTC. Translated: CASSYPEGQGANYGYTF.

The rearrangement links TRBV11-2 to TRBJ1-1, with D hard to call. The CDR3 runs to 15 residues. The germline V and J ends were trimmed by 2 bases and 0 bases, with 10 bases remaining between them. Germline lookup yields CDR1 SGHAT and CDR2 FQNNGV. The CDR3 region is CASSLQASMNTEAFF. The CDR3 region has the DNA TGTGCCAGCAGCTTACAGGCGTCCATGAACACTGAAGCTTTCTTT.

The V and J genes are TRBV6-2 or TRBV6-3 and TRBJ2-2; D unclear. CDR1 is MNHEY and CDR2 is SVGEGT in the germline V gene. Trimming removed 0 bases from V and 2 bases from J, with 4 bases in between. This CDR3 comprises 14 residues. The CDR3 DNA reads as TGTGCCAGCAGTTACTCGATTAACACCGGGGAGCTGTTTTTT. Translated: CASSYSINTGELFF.

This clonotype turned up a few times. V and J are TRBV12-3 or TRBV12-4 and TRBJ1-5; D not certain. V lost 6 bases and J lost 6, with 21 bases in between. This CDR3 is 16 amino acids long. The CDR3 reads CASSWYGPRQGQPQHF. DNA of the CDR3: TGTGCCAGCAGCTGGTATGGACCCAGGCAAGGTCAGCCCCAGCATTTT.

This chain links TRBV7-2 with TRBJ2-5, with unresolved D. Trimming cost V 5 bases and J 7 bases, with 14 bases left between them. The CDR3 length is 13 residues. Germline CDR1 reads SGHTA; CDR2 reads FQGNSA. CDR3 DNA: TGTGCCAGCAGCCATCCGGGCAGATCGACCCAGTACTTC. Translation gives CASSHPGRSTQYF.

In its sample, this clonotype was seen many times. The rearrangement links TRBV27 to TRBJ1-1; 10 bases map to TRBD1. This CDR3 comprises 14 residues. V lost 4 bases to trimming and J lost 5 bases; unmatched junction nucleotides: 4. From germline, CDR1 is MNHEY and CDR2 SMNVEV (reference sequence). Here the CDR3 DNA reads TGTGCCAGCAGTTCCCCGGACAGGGGGACTGAAGCTTTCTTT. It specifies CASSSPDRGTEAFF.

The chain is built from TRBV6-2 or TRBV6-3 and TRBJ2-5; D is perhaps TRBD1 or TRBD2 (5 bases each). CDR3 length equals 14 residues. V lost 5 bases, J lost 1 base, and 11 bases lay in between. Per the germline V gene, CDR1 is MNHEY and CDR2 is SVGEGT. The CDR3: CASSPLGPQETQYF. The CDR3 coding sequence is TGTGCCAGCAGTCCCCTGGGACCCCAAGAGACCCAGTACTTC.

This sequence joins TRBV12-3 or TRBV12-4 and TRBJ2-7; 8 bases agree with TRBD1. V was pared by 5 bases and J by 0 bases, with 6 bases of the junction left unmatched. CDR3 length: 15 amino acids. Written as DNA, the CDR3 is TGTGCCAGCAGTAGAAACAGGGGGGCCTCCTACGAGCAGTACTTC. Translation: CASSRNRGASYEQYF.

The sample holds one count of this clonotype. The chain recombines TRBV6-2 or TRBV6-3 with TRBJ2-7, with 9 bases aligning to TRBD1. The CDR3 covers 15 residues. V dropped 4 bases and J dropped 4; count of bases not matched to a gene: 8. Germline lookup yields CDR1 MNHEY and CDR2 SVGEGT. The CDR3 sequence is CASSSRDRDLYEQYF. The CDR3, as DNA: TGTGCCAGCAGTTCCCGGGACAGGGATCTATACGAGCAGTACTTC.

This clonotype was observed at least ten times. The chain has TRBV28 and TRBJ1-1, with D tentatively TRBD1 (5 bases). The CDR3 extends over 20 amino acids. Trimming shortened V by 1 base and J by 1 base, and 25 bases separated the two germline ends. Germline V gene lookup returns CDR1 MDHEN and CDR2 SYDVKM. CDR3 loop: CASSLLGVHAPPDQNTEAFF. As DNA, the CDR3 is TGTGCCAGCAGTTTATTGGGGGTCCACGCCCCCCCCGACCAGAACACTGAAGCTTTCTTT.

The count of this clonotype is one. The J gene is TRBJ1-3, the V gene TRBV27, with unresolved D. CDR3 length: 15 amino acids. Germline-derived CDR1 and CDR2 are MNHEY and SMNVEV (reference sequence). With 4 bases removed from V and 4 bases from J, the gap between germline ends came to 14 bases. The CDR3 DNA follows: TGTGCCAGCAGTTCGGTCGGAAAGGGCGGAAACACCATATATTTT. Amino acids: CASSSVGKGGNTIYF.

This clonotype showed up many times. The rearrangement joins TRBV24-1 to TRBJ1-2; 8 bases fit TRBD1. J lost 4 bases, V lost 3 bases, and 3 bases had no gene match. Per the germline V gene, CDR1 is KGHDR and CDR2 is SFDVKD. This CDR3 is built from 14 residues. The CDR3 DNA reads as TGTGCCACCAGTGATAGGACAGGGCTCTATGGCTACACCTTC. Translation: CATSDRTGLYGYTF.

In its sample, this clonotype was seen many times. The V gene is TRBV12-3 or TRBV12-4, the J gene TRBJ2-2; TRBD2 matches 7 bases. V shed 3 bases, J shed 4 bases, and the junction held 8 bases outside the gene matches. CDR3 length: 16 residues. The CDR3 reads CASSFGGSVITGELFF. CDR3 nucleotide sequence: TGTGCCAGCAGTTTCGGCGGGAGCGTTATCACCGGGGAGCTGTTTTTT.

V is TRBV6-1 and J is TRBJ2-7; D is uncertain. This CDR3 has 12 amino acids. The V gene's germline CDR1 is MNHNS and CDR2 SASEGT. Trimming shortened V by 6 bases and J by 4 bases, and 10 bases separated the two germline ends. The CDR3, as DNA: TGTGCCAGCAGGTCCGGTGGGTACGAGCAGTACTTC. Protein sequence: CASRSGGYEQYF.

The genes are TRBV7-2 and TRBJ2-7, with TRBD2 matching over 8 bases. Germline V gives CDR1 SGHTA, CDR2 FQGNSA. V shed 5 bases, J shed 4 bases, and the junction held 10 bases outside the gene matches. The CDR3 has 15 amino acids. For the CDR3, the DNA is TGTGCCAGCAGCCTGACTAGCGACCTAGGGTACGAGCAGTACTTC. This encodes CASSLTSDLGYEQYF.

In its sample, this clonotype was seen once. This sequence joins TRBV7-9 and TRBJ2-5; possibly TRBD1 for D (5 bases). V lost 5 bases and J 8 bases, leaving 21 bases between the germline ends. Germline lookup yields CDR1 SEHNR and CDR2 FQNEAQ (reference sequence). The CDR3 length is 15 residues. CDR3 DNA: TGTGCCAGCAGCATCACCCTGACAGCGCCTGGTACCCAGTACTTC. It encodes CASSITLTAPGTQYF. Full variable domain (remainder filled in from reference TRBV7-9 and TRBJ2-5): DTGVSQNPRHKITKRGQNVTFRCDPISEHNRLYWYRQTLGQGPEFLTYFQNEAQLEKSRLLSDRFSAERPKGSFSTLEIQRTEQGDSAMYLCASSITLTAPGTQYFGPGTRLLVL.

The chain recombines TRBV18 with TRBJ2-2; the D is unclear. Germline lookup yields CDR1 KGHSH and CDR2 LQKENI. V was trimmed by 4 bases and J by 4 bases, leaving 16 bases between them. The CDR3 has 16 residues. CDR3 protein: CASSLGIGRSTGELFF. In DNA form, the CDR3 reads TGTGCCAGCTCACTAGGGATAGGGCGAAGCACCGGGGAGCTGTTTTTT.

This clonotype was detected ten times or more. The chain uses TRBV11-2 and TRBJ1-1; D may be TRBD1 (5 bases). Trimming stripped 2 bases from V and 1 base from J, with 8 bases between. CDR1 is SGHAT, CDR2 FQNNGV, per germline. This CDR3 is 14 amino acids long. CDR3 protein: CASSLIRANTEAFF. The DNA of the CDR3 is TGTGCCAGCAGCTTAATCAGGGCGAACACTGAAGCTTTCTTT.

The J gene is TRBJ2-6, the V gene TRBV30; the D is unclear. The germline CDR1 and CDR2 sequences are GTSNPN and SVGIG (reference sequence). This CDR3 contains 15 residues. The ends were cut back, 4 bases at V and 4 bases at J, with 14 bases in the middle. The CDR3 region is CAWKVRRAGANVLTF. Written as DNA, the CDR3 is TGTGCCTGGAAAGTGAGAAGGGCAGGGGCCAACGTCCTGACTTTC.

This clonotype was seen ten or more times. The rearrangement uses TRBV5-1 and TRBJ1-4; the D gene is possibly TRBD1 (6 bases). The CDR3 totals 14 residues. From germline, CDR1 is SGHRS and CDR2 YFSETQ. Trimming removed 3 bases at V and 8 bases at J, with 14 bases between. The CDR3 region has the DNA TGCGCCAGCAGCTCGGGACAAATTGGGGAAAAACTGTTTTTT. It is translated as CASSSGQIGEKLFF.

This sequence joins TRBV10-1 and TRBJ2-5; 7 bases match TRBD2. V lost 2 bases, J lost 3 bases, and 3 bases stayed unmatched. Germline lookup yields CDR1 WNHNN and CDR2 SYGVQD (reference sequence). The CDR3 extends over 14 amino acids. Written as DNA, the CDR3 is TGCGCCAGCAGTGAGAGCGGGACCAAAGAGACCCAGTACTTC. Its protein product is CASSESGTKETQYF.

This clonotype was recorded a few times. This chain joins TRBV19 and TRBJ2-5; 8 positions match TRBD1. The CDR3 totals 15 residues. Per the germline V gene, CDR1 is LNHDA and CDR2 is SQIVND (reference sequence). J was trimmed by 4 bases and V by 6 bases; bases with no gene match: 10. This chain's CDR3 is CASSPGQGCGETQYF. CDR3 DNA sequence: TGTGCCAGTAGCCCCGGACAGGGTTGCGGAGAGACCCAGTACTTC.

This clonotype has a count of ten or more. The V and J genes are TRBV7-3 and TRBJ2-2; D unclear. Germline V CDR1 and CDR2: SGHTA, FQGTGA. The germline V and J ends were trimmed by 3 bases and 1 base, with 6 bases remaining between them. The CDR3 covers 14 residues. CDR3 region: CASSLLQNTGELFF. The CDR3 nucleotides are TGTGCCAGCAGCTTGTTACAGAACACCGGGGAGCTGTTTTTT.

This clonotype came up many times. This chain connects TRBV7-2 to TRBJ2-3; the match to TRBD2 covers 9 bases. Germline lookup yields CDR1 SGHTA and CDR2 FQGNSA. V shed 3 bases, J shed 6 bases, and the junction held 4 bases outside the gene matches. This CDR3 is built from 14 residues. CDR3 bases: TGTGCCAGCAGCTTGGCGGGAGGGTCTGATACGCAGTATTTT. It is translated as CASSLAGGSDTQYF. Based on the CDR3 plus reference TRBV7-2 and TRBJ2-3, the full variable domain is GAGVSQSPSNKVTEKGKDVELRCDPISGHTALYWYRQSLGQGLEFLIYFQGNSAPDKSGLPSDRFSAERTGGSVSTLTIQRTQQEDSAVYLCASSLAGGSDTQYFGPGTRLTVL.

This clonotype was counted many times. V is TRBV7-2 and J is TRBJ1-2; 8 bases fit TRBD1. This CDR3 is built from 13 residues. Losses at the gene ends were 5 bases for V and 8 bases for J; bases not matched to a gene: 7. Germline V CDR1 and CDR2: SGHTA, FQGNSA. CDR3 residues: CASSTDRVGGYTF. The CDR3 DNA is TGTGCCAGCAGCACGGACAGGGTTGGAGGCTACACCTTC.

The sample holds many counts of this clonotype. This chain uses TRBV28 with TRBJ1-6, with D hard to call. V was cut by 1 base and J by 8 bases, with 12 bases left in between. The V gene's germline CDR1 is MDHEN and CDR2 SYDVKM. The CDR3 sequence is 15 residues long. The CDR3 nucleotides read TGTGCCAGCAGTTTATCCGGGGTTATGGATTCACCCCTCCACTTT. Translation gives CASSLSGVMDSPLHF.

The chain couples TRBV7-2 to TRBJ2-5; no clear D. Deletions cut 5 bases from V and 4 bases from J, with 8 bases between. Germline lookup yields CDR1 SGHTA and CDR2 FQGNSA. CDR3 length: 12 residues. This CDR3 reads CASSPSIETQYF. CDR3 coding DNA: TGTGCCAGCAGCCCTTCTATAGAGACCCAGTACTTC.

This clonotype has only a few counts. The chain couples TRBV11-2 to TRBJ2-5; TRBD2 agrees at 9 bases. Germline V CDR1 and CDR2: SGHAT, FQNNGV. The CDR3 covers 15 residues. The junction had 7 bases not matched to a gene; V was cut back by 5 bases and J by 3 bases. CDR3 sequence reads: CASSIGTSLEETQYF. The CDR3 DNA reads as TGTGCCAGCAGCATAGGGACTAGCCTAGAAGAGACCCAGTACTTC.

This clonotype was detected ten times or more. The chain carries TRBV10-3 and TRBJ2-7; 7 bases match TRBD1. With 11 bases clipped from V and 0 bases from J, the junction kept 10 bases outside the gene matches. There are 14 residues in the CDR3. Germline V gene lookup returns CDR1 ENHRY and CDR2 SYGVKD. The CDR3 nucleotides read TGTGCCTCCAGGTCGACAGGGAGCTCCTACGAGCAGTACTTC. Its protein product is CASRSTGSSYEQYF.